These 30 T cell receptor beta chains came from one sample sequenced in a study of blood T cell repertoires in COVID-19. Clones were sequenced by immunoSEQ multiplex PCR, and TCRdb holds only the in-frame ones, with some missing. This sample yields about 190,000 clones, of which approximately 80% are seen a single time; roughly 14% belongs to the top ten. What was sequenced was peripheral blood. The receptors were gathered from a man in his fifties or sixties who had recovered from COVID-19.

This rearrangement joins TRBV19 to TRBJ1-4; 8 bases map to TRBD1. Germline V CDR1 and CDR2: LNHDA, SQIVND (reference sequence). This CDR3 contains 15 residues. The J segment lost 3 bases and the V segment lost 5 bases, leaving 5 bases of the junction unmatched. Here the CDR3 reads CASSLGQGANEKLFF. The CDR3 DNA is TGTGCCAGTAGTCTCGGACAGGGTGCTAATGAAAAACTGTTTTTT.

The CDR3 is CASTWPGGYTF. CDR3 nucleotide sequence: TGTGCCAGTACGTGGCCGGGTGGCTACACCTTC. V and J are TRBV19 and TRBJ1-2; no clear D. This CDR3 contains 11 residues. V was shortened by 7 bases and J by 7 bases, with 10 bases between the two germline ends. CDR1 LNHDA and CDR2 SQIVND come from the germline V gene (reference sequence).

The rearrangement uses TRBV7-8 and TRBJ2-7, with a tentative D call TRBD2 (6 bases). The CDR3 has 13 amino acids. Germline CDR1 reads SGHVS; CDR2 reads FQNEAQ. V was trimmed by 3 bases and J by 4 bases, leaving 10 bases between them. CDR3 residues: CASSFAGSYEQYF. CDR3 nucleotide sequence: TGTGCCAGCAGCTTCGCGGGATCTTACGAGCAGTACTTC.

This chain uses TRBV6-5 with TRBJ2-3, with D unresolved. Deletions cut 2 bases from V and 0 bases from J, with 6 bases between. This CDR3 has 14 amino acids. Looked up from germline, CDR1 is MNHEY and CDR2 is SVGAGI. The CDR3 DNA follows: TGTGCCAGCAGTTACGCCCGGAGCACAGATACGCAGTATTTT. This codes for CASSYARSTDTQYF.

This clone has only one observation. The rearrangement joins TRBV30 to TRBJ2-5, with D perhaps TRBD2 (6 bases). CDR1 is GTSNPN and CDR2 is SVGIG in the germline V gene (reference sequence). Trimming removed 0 bases from V and 4 bases from J, with 15 bases in between. This CDR3 has 15 residues. CDR3 sequence: CAWSVRGLRAETQYF. CDR3 nucleotides: TGTGCCTGGAGTGTACGCGGACTACGGGCAGAGACCCAGTACTTC.

The chain is built from TRBV6-2 or TRBV6-3 and TRBJ2-3, with 7 bases identical to TRBD2. V shed 3 bases and J 0 bases; nucleotides not matched to a gene: 6. The CDR3 extends over 16 amino acids. Germline assignment: CDR1 MNHEY and CDR2 SVGEGT. The CDR3 coding sequence is TGTGCCAGCAGTTATCCCCCAGCGGGAAGCACAGATACGCAGTATTTT. Residues: CASSYPPAGSTDTQYF.

The chain combines TRBV6-2 or TRBV6-3 with TRBJ1-2, with TRBD1 matching 10 bases. The CDR3 runs to 15 residues. Germline CDR1 and CDR2: MNHEY and SVGEGT. V dropped 4 bases and J dropped 3; count of bases not matched to a gene: 5. The CDR3 bases are TGTGCCAGCAGTTTGGGACAGGGGACTCACTATGGCTACACCTTC. It translates to CASSLGQGTHYGYTF.

The chain links TRBV27 to TRBJ1-1; possible D gene TRBD1, 5 bases. V lost 6 bases and J 6 bases, leaving 20 bases between the germline ends. Germline lookup yields CDR1 MNHEY and CDR2 SMNVEV (reference sequence). The CDR3 totals 15 residues. CDR3 sequence: CASSTYGTGTAEAFF. CDR3 nucleotides: TGTGCCAGCAGCACATATGGTACAGGAACGGCTGAAGCTTTCTTT.

This clone showed up just a few times. The sample holds other DNA sequences that translate to the same CDR3. The rearrangement joins TRBV6-2 or TRBV6-3 to TRBJ2-1, with 14 bases identical to TRBD2. With 6 bases clipped from V and 8 bases from J, the junction kept 6 bases outside the gene matches. The CDR3 covers 15 residues. Germline assignment: CDR1 MNHEY and CDR2 SVGEGT. CDR3 nucleotides: TGTGCCAGCAGCCCCGGGACTAGCGGGAGTGATGAGCAGTTCTTC. Protein sequence: CASSPGTSGSDEQFF.

The chain links TRBV28 to TRBJ1-4, with 7 bases that match TRBD1. Germline V gene sequence: CDR1 MDHEN, CDR2 SYDVKM. The V and J ends lost 3 bases and 8 bases, in that order; junction bases with no gene match: 12. CDR3 length: 16 residues. The CDR3 loop reads CASSFPSTGVGEKLFF. The CDR3 DNA follows: TGTGCCAGCAGTTTCCCATCCACAGGGGTAGGAGAAAAACTGTTTTTT.

This clone was recorded only once. This chain joins TRBV20-1 and TRBJ2-7; TRBD2 matches 9 bases. Germline CDR1 and CDR2: DFQATT and SNEGSKA (reference sequence). The V and J ends lost 3 bases and 7 bases, in that order; junction bases with no gene match: 13. There are 15 residues in the CDR3. CDR3 region: CSASPQLAGLREQYF. The CDR3 coding sequence is TGCAGTGCTAGTCCCCAACTAGCGGGCCTCCGGGAGCAGTACTTC.

The chain uses TRBV9 and TRBJ1-2; 8 bases line up with TRBD1. Germline assignment: CDR1 SGDLS and CDR2 YYNGEE. This CDR3 contains 13 residues. Trimming took 0 bases from V and 8 from J; bases not matched to a gene: 3. In DNA, the CDR3 is TGTGCCAGCAGCGTAGAGACAGGGGTCGGCTACACCTTC. Translation gives CASSVETGVGYTF.

CDR3 sequence reads: CASSISGTGGDHNEQFF. The CDR3 bases are TGTGCCAGTAGTATTTCCGGGACAGGGGGGGATCACAATGAGCAGTTCTTC. The J gene is TRBJ2-1, the V gene TRBV19; 11 nucleotides match TRBD1. Germline loops: CDR1 LNHDA, CDR2 SQIVND (reference sequence). J was trimmed by 5 bases and V by 3 bases; bases with no gene match: 9. This CDR3 region has 17 residues.

The gene calls are TRBV29-1 and TRBJ1-2; 9 nucleotides match TRBD1. CDR1 is SQVTM and CDR2 is ANQGSEA in the germline V gene. J gave up 6 bases and V 6 bases, and 8 bases lay outside the gene matches. This CDR3 is 13 amino acids long. As DNA, the CDR3 is TGCAGCGTCGAGAGGACAGGGGTCGATGGCTACACCTTC. It codes for CSVERTGVDGYTF.

This clone came up once. V usage is TRBV4-1 and J usage is TRBJ2-5; 12 nucleotides line up with TRBD2. The CDR3 extends over 15 amino acids. CDR1 is MGHRA, CDR2 YSYEKL, per germline. V lost 0 bases to trimming and J lost 5 bases; unmatched junction nucleotides: 1. CDR3 coding DNA: TGCGCCAGCAGCCAAGATCTAGCGGGGGGGGAGACCCAGTACTTC. Translation gives CASSQDLAGGETQYF.

J is TRBJ1-4 and V is TRBV29-1; possible D gene TRBD1, 5 bases. This CDR3 region has 16 residues. Looked up from germline, CDR1 is SQVTM and CDR2 is ANQGSEA. Trimming took 0 bases from V and 4 from J, leaving 15 bases between them. CDR3 sequence: CSVEDLFGGGNEKLFF. For the CDR3, the DNA is TGCAGCGTTGAAGATCTTTTTGGGGGGGGTAATGAAAAACTGTTTTTT.

The chain couples TRBV18 to TRBJ2-5, with a tentative D call TRBD1 (6 bases). Germline CDR1 and CDR2: KGHSH and LQKENI. The CDR3 runs to 16 residues. Trimming took off 3 bases at V and 4 bases at J, with 18 bases between the two ends. CDR3 nucleotide sequence: TGTGCCAGCTCACCGATTAGGACAGAGATGGGAGAGACCCAGTACTTC. This sequence encodes CASSPIRTEMGETQYF.

This clone has more than one count but fewer than ten. The chain recombines TRBV5-1 with TRBJ2-1; 11 positions agree with TRBD1. Per the germline V gene, CDR1 is SGHRS and CDR2 is YFSETQ. This CDR3 comprises 15 residues. V shed 3 bases, J shed 11 bases, and the junction held 10 bases outside the gene matches. The CDR3 region is CASSSGTGGSEKQFF. CDR3 in DNA: TGCGCCAGCAGCTCCGGGACAGGGGGGTCTGAGAAGCAGTTCTTC.

This clone was observed once. The gene calls are TRBV7-8 and TRBJ2-4; D unresolved. Germline V CDR1 and CDR2: SGHVS, FQNEAQ. The CDR3 extends over 13 amino acids. V lost 2 bases and J 1 base, leaving 3 bases between the germline ends. For the CDR3, the DNA is TGTGCCAGCAGCTTACGTGCCAAAAACATTCAGTACTTC. Translation: CASSLRAKNIQYF.

V usage is TRBV6-6 and J usage is TRBJ1-6; D is unclear. The ends were cut back, 2 bases at V and 7 bases at J, with 3 bases in the middle. CDR3 length: 12 residues. Germline V gene data show CDR1 as MNHNY and CDR2 as SVGAGI (reference sequence). The CDR3 nucleotides read TGTGCCAGCAGTTACGGCAATTCACCCCTCCACTTT. It specifies CASSYGNSPLHF.

The chain carries TRBV5-8 and TRBJ1-4; 7 nucleotides match TRBD1. From germline, CDR1 is SGHTS and CDR2 YDEGEE. The V gene end was trimmed by 0 bases and the J gene end by 8 bases; junction bases not matched to a gene: 7. The CDR3 extends over 15 amino acids. CDR3 region: CASSLALGGVEKLFF. The CDR3 bases are TGTGCCAGCAGCTTGGCCCTAGGGGGCGTCGAAAAACTGTTTTTT.

The chain has TRBV18 and TRBJ2-3; 10 positions match TRBD2. There are 14 residues in the CDR3. Per the germline V gene, CDR1 is KGHSH and CDR2 is LQKENI. The V gene end was trimmed by 5 bases and the J gene end by 5 bases; junction bases not matched to a gene: 4. For the CDR3, the DNA is TGTGCCAGCTCAAGCTCTAGCGGGGGAGATACGCAGTATTTT. It translates to CASSSSSGGDTQYF. The full variable domain, rest sourced from reference TRBV18 and TRBJ2-3, is NAGVMQNPRHLVRRRGQEARLRCSPMKGHSHVYWYRQLPEEGLKFMVYLQKENIIDESGMPKERFSAEFPKEGPSILRIQQVVRGDSAAYFCASSSSSGGDTQYFGPGTRLTVL.

This sequence joins TRBV24-1 and TRBJ2-2; D is perhaps TRBD2 (5 bases). The CDR3 sequence is 16 residues long. CDR1 is KGHDR, CDR2 SFDVKD, per germline. Trimming removed 9 bases from V and 1 base from J, with 17 bases in between. The chain's CDR3 is CATSPTGRMNTGELFF. The DNA for the CDR3 is TGTGCCACCTCACCGACGGGAAGGATGAACACCGGGGAGCTGTTTTTT.

A word on this clone: This sample also contains other DNA sequences that code for the same CDR3. CDR3 sequence reads: CASSTGTGGNQPQHF. The DNA of the CDR3 is TGTGCCAGCAGTACCGGGACAGGGGGCAATCAGCCCCAGCATTTT. The chain recombines TRBV28 with TRBJ1-5, with 10 bases matching TRBD1. Trimming at V came to 5 bases and at J to 2 bases, leaving 3 bases not matched to a gene. The CDR3 covers 15 residues. CDR1 and CDR2 from the germline V gene are MDHEN and SYDVKM.

J is TRBJ2-6 and V is TRBV28, with D possibly being TRBD2 (5 bases). The CDR3 contains 16 residues. Trimming stripped 5 bases from V and 0 bases from J, with 11 bases between. Germline assignment: CDR1 MDHEN and CDR2 SYDVKM. This CDR3 is CASSTPGSSGANVLTF. The CDR3 nucleotides are TGTGCCAGCAGTACTCCGGGGTCCTCTGGGGCCAACGTCCTGACTTTC.

The chain links TRBV5-6 to TRBJ1-1; D might be TRBD1 (6 bases). Trimming took 4 bases from V and 10 from J, leaving 17 bases between them. Germline assignment: CDR1 SGHDT and CDR2 YYEEEE. CDR3 length: 13 residues. The chain's CDR3 is CASSARGGRTAFF. DNA of the CDR3: TGTGCCAGCAGCGCAAGGGGGGGACGGACAGCTTTCTTT.

This clone was counted many times. The rearrangement joins TRBV6-1 to TRBJ2-1, with TRBD2 matching 12 bases. This CDR3 comprises 15 residues. Germline CDR1 reads MNHNS; CDR2 reads SASEGT. Trimming took 2 bases from V and 4 from J; bases not matched to a gene: 0. The CDR3 nucleotides are TGTGCCAGCAGTGAACTAGCGGGAGGGTACAATGAGCAGTTCTTC. Translating gives CASSELAGGYNEQFF.

The chain employs TRBV7-3 and TRBJ2-3; 10 bases are a match to TRBD1. CDR3 size: 17 residues. Per the germline V gene, CDR1 is SGHTA and CDR2 is FQGTGA. With 6 bases clipped from V and 5 bases from J, the junction kept 14 bases outside the gene matches. CDR3 amino acids: CASSKGTGVTLGDTQYF. In nucleotides, the CDR3 is TGTGCCAGCAGTAAGGGGACAGGGGTTACCTTGGGAGATACGCAGTATTTT.

The chain joins TRBV5-4 to TRBJ2-5, with a possible D match to TRBD2 (7 bases). CDR3 size: 14 residues. CDR1 SGHNT and CDR2 YYREEE come from the germline V gene (reference sequence). V lost 2 bases and J lost 5, with 13 bases in between. Written as DNA, the CDR3 is TGTGCCAGCAGCTTAGGGGGGGCTAAGGAGACCCAGTACTTC. Translating gives CASSLGGAKETQYF.

The CDR3 is CASSLFRGLAGNNEQFF. The CDR3 DNA is TGTGCCAGCAGCTTGTTTCGGGGACTAGCGGGAAACAATGAGCAGTTCTTC. J is TRBJ2-1 and V is TRBV5-5, with 13 bases identical to TRBD2. CDR1 SGHKS and CDR2 YYEKEE come from the germline V gene (reference sequence). The length of the CDR3 is 17 residues. Germline trimming cut 1 base from V and 5 bases from J; bases unmatched to any gene: 6.